This T cell receptor (beta chain) came from a study of T-cell reconstitution after alpha-beta-depleted transplantation in children. Preparation of the TCRbeta library was carried out with unique molecular identifiers. TCRdb used MiXCR to reprocess the PCR reads, holding one entry per CDR3 protein. The profile shows around 420,000 distinct CDR3 sequences, around 15% of them singletons. Germline CDR1 and CDR2: ENHRY and SYGVKD. The CDR3 consists of 12 residues. Between the trimmed V and J ends, which lost 10 bases and 3 bases, there was a span of 12 bases. Findings and caveats of the study: Reportedly, only several hundred clones from non-depleted graft cells drove alpha-beta T-cell counts at about two months. After transplant, high TCRbeta diversity at day 60 in some patients arose from surviving recipient T cells and thymic progenitors.

At least ten counts were recorded for this clonotype. What it binds is not known. The sequence derives from a boy under two years old who had a stem cell transplant for Wiskott-Aldrich syndrome, so the T cells may come from the graft donor. The V gene is TRBV10-3, the J gene TRBJ2-5; perhaps TRBD2 as D (7 bases). Specimen: PBMCs, mostly from graft donor cells, collected 360 days after TCRalphabeta/CD19-depleted stem cell transplant. The CDR3 nucleotides are TGTGCCAGCGCGGGGGCCGAAGAGACCCAGTACTTC. Its translation is CASAGAEETQYF.